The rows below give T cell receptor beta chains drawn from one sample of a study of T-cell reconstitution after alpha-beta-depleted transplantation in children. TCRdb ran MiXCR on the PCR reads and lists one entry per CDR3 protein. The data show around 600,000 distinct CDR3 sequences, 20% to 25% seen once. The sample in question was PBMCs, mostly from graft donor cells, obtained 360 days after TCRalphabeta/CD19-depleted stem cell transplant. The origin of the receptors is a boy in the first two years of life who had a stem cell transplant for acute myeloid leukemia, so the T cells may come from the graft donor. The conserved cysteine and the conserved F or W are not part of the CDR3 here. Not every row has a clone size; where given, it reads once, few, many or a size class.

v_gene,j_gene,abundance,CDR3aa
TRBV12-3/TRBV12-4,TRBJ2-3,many,ASSLGPRAGGRDTQY
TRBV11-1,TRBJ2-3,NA,ASSLAQLDTQY
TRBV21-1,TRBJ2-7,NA,ASSPPIAGGRIDEQY
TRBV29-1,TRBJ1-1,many,SVADGNTEAF
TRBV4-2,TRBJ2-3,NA,ASSQEWGTDTQY
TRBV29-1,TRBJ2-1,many,SVEANRGGRYNEQF
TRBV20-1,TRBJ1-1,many,SAEAGTLIGAF
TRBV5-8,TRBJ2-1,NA,ASSFTSRTYNEQF
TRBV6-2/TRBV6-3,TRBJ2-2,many,ASSLLANTGELF
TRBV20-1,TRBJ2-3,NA,SPGADTQY
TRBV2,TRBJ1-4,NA,ASGQDRRSGEKLF
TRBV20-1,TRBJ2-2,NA,SAWGAGVGELF
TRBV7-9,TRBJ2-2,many,ASSTEPGSDYTGELF
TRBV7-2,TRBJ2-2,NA,ASSRAGRLANTGELF
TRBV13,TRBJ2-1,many,ASSSAGTSVYNEQF
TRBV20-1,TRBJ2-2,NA,SAKRGARDTGELF
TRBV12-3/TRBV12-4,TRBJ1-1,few,ASSLKRDTEAF
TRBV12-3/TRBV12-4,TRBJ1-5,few,ASSLGQGAKVSNQPQH
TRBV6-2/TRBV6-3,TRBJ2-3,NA,ASRDRPISTDTQY
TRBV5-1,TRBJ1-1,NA,ASALQGAMNTEAF
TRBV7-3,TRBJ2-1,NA,ASSLRAGGSGQF
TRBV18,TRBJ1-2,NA,ASSPTGFVPYGYT
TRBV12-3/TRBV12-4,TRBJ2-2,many,ASSQPSYGELF
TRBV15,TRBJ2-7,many,ATSTTARSSYEQY
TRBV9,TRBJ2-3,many,ASSVPAAGRVADTQY
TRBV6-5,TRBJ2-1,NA,ASSYSHRQGTNEQF
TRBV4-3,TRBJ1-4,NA,ASSQVGLANEKLF
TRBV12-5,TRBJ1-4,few,APLPGHALENEKLF
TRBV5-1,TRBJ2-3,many,ASSVLAGGTDTQY